Sequencing of this T cell receptor (beta chain) was carried out in a study of cytomegalovirus exposure and HLA in healthy donors. The germline V gene has CDR1 KGHSH and CDR2 LQKENI. Trimming cost V 6 bases and J 2 bases, with 11 bases left between them. This CDR3 comprises 13 residues. Study findings and constraints: 16,951 TCR beta sequences were associated with HLA alleles at 0.05 false discovery rate in a later analysis. Through in vitro validation, three CMV-associated chains were shown to be specific for CMV antigens. The listing of 150 to 200 TCR beta chains classed them as cytomegalovirus-associated.

No CMV serostatus was recorded for this donor. This clone came up a few times. What it binds is not known. Primers: 60 Vbeta forward and 13 Jbeta reverse. Data came from immunoSEQ multiplex PCR; TCRdb stores just in-frame clones and leaves some out. The profile shows some 130,000 clones, approximately 80% of them singletons. The chain employs TRBV18 and TRBJ2-7; tentatively, D is TRBD2 (5 bases). Sequencing was performed on PBMCs. This TCR was sampled from a human donor in good health. The CDR3 DNA follows: TGTGCCAGCTCCCCTCGGGGTACCTACGAGCAGTACTTC. Its protein product is CASSPRGTYEQYF.